This is a list of T cell receptor beta chains from one sample in a study of regulatory T cells in long-lasting Graves disease. TCRdb passed the multiplex PCR reads through MiXCR, listing each CDR3 protein once. The sample lists approximately 350,000 distinct CDR3 sequences, 15% to 20% seen once, with 20% to 25% in the top ten. The sample was also linked to a second study, of T cells in Graves' hyperthyroidism and ophthalmopathy.

The sequences come from peripheral blood mononuclear cells (PBMCs), collected at new diagnosis, from a patient treated with antithyroid drugs. These receptors all stem from a woman between 18 and 29 years old with Graves disease. CDR3s leave out the opening cysteine and the closing phenylalanine or tryptophan.

j_call v_call cdr3_aa
TRBJ1-6 TRBV27 ASRQGAAINSPLH
TRBJ1-3 TRBV12-3/TRBV12-4 ASSRTAALNTIY
TRBJ2-7 TRBV28 ASSQQTGGRWEQY
TRBJ2-7 TRBV28 ASRSLADLSYEQY
TRBJ2-1 TRBV20-1 SARAPSGVNEQF
TRBJ2-2 TRBV19 ASSVTLNRGNAGELF
TRBJ1-2 TRBV28 ASSLSTRGPITNYGYT
TRBJ1-1 TRBV7-3 ASSPAEGTEAF
TRBJ2-1 TRBV7-3 ASSQYVSGTGRPNEQF
TRBJ2-3 TRBV6-2/TRBV6-3 ASSYLKGLADTDTQY
TRBJ1-6 TRBV4-1 ASSKPGSSYNSPLH
TRBJ1-2 TRBV2 ASSEGGGRDYGYT
TRBJ1-1 TRBV7-9 ASSFWSQGLNTEAF
TRBJ2-5 TRBV18 ASSPDETQY